Listed below are T cell receptor beta chains from one sample, sequenced in a study of radiation and T cells in renal cell carcinoma. Profiling relied on immunoSEQ multiplex PCR, and the TCRdb table lists in-frame clones only, not all of them. Of roughly 100,000 clones in the sample, around nine tenths were seen once. The sequencing used blood, collected from a patient whose treatment included radiotherapy and nephrectomy. Every receptor here comes from a man between 45 and 60 years old with renal cell carcinoma. The CDR3 runs from the conserved cysteine through the conserved F or W. The D gene is left open where the match is weak. Only part of the rows carry a size: once, few, many, or a class if the clone is expanded.

size: -
V: TRBV2
J: TRBJ2-1
D: -
CDR3: CASSIPGLDYNEQFF
DNA: TGTGCCAGCAGCATACCGGGACTTGACTACAATGAGCAGTTCTTC

size: -
V: TRBV15
J: TRBJ2-3
D: -
CDR3: CATSRGPVIGRDTQYF
DNA: TGTGCCACCAGCAGAGGACCCGTGATTGGCCGAGATACGCAGTATTTT

size: -
V: TRBV7-2
J: TRBJ2-7
D: -
CDR3: CASSLAYYHEQYF
DNA: TGTGCCAGCAGCTTAGCATACTACCACGAGCAGTACTTC

size: -
V: TRBV7-2
J: TRBJ2-1
D: -
CDR3: CASSETVYNEQFF
DNA: TGTGCCAGCAGCGAGACGGTGTACAATGAGCAGTTCTTC

size: -
V: TRBV10-1
J: TRBJ2-7
D: -
CDR3: CASSEVGTYEQYF
DNA: TGCGCCAGCAGTGAAGTTGGGACCTACGAGCAGTACTTC

size: few
V: TRBV10-3
J: TRBJ1-3
D: -
CDR3: CAISRDNSGNTIYF
DNA: TGTGCCATCAGTAGAGACAACTCTGGAAACACCATATATTTT

size: -
V: TRBV25-1
J: TRBJ2-7
D: TRBD1
CDR3: CASSGWMTGNPYEQYF
DNA: TGTGCCAGCAGTGGGTGGATGACAGGGAATCCCTACGAGCAGTACTTC

size: -
V: TRBV5-1
J: TRBJ2-5
D: TRBD2
CDR3: CASSFLAGGQETQYF
DNA: TGCGCCAGCAGCTTCCTAGCGGGGGGTCAAGAGACCCAGTACTTC

size: -
V: TRBV6-5
J: TRBJ2-7
D: TRBD2
CDR3: CASSYGPAGGSYEQYF
DNA: TGTGCCAGCAGTTACGGGCCAGCGGGAGGGTCCTACGAGCAGTACTTC

size: -
V: TRBV5-4
J: TRBJ2-3
D: TRBD2
CDR3: CASSPGTSGGTDTQYF
DNA: TGTGCCAGCAGCCCTGGGACTAGCGGGGGCACAGATACGCAGTATTTT

size: -
V: TRBV30
J: TRBJ2-1
D: TRBD2
CDR3: CAWNGGDYNEQFF
DNA: TGTGCCTGGAATGGGGGGGACTACAATGAGCAGTTCTTC

size: -
V: TRBV28
J: TRBJ2-1
D: -
CDR3: CASSDGQQSNEQFF
DNA: TGTGCCAGCAGCGATGGGCAACAATCCAATGAGCAGTTCTTC

size: once
V: TRBV7-2
J: TRBJ1-2
D: -
CDR3: CASSLEGWSYTF
DNA: TGTGCCAGCAGCTTAGAGGGGTGGAGCTACACCTTC

size: -
V: TRBV10-1
J: TRBJ1-1
D: -
CDR3: CASRVDGGSTEAFF
DNA: TGCGCCAGCAGGGTTGACGGGGGGTCCACTGAAGCTTTCTTT

size: -
V: TRBV7-9
J: TRBJ2-7
D: -
CDR3: CASSRTTYISYEQYF
DNA: TGTGCCAGCAGCCGTACCACGTACATCTCCTACGAGCAGTACTTC

size: -
V: TRBV19
J: TRBJ2-5
D: -
CDR3: CASSNNRRQETQYF
DNA: TGTGCCAGTAGTAACAATAGGCGGCAAGAGACCCAGTACTTC

size: -
V: TRBV5-1
J: TRBJ1-2
D: TRBD1
CDR3: CASSLAGTGPYGYTF
DNA: TGCGCCAGCAGCTTGGCCGGGACAGGGCCCTATGGCTACACCTTC

size: -
V: TRBV2
J: TRBJ2-1
D: TRBD2
CDR3: CASSAGAGAEQFF
DNA: TGTGCCAGCAGTGCTGGAGCGGGAGCTGAGCAGTTCTTC

size: -
V: TRBV27
J: TRBJ1-3
D: -
CDR3: CASSPGGSGNTIYF
DNA: TGTGCCAGCAGTCCGGGGGGCTCTGGAAACACCATATATTTT

size: once
V: TRBV15
J: TRBJ1-2
D: TRBD1
CDR3: CATSRTGSHYGYTF
DNA: TGTGCCACCAGCCGGACAGGCTCCCACTATGGCTACACCTTC

size: -
V: TRBV5-4
J: TRBJ2-7
D: TRBD2
CDR3: CASSSTSDLLYEQYF
DNA: TGTGCCAGCAGCTCGACTAGCGATCTATTGTACGAGCAGTACTTC

size: -
V: TRBV29-1
J: TRBJ1-2
D: -
CDR3: CSVEGDYYGYTF
DNA: TGCAGCGTTGAGGGAGATTACTATGGCTACACCTTC

size: few
V: TRBV19
J: TRBJ1-1
D: -
CDR3: CASKGGVLDTEAFF
DNA: TGTGCCAGTAAAGGGGGTGTGTTAGACACTGAAGCTTTCTTT

size: -
V: TRBV10-3
J: TRBJ2-7
D: TRBD1
CDR3: CAISVMGTGLNEQYF
DNA: TGTGCCATCAGTGTCATGGGGACAGGGCTCAACGAGCAGTACTTC

size: -
V: TRBV4-3
J: TRBJ1-6
D: -
CDR3: CASSQVDVWNSPLHF
DNA: TGCGCCAGCAGCCAAGTGGACGTTTGGAATTCACCCCTCCACTTT

size: -
V: TRBV2
J: TRBJ2-7
D: -
CDR3: CASRTSLSSYEQYF
DNA: TGTGCCAGCAGGACTAGTCTTTCCTCCTACGAGCAGTACTTC

size: -
V: TRBV28
J: TRBJ2-7
D: TRBD2
CDR3: CASSPLTGGYEQYF
DNA: TGTGCCAGCAGCCCATTGACGGGGGGCTACGAGCAGTACTTC

size: -
V: TRBV9
J: TRBJ2-2
D: TRBD2
CDR3: CASSVVEREYGELFF
DNA: TGTGCCAGCAGCGTAGTTGAGCGGGAGTACGGGGAGCTGTTTTTT

size: -
V: TRBV7-6
J: TRBJ1-1
D: -
CDR3: CASSFTANTEAFF
DNA: TGTGCCAGCAGCTTCACAGCTAACACTGAAGCTTTCTTT

size: -
V: TRBV4-1
J: TRBJ1-3
D: -
CDR3: CASSQVVQGGFDTIYF
DNA: TGCGCCAGCAGCCAAGTGGTACAGGGAGGTTTCGACACCATATATTTT

size: -
V: TRBV11-3
J: TRBJ2-5
D: TRBD1
CDR3: CASSSGTGGLETQYF
DNA: TGTGCCAGCAGCTCCGGGACAGGGGGCCTAGAGACCCAGTACTTC

size: once
V: TRBV7-9
J: TRBJ2-7
D: -
CDR3: CASSLGAGAREQYF
DNA: TGTGCCAGCAGCTTAGGGGCGGGGGCGCGGGAGCAGTACTTC

size: few
V: TRBV29-1
J: TRBJ1-4
D: -
CDR3: CSVEGGEETNEKLFF
DNA: TGCAGCGTTGAAGGGGGAGAGGAAACTAATGAAAAACTGTTTTTT

size: -
V: TRBV5-4
J: TRBJ2-5
D: TRBD1
CDR3: CASSESRQGTETQYF
DNA: TGTGCCAGCAGCGAATCCCGACAGGGCACAGAGACCCAGTACTTC

size: -
V: TRBV7-9
J: TRBJ2-7
D: TRBD1
CDR3: CASSLGSSGQGAYEQYF
DNA: TGTGCCAGCAGCTTAGGTAGCAGTGGACAGGGAGCCTACGAGCAGTACTTC

size: -
V: TRBV19
J: TRBJ2-2
D: -
CDR3: CASRLGGVHTGELFF
DNA: TGTGCCAGTAGGTTGGGGGGTGTACACACCGGGGAGCTGTTTTTT

size: -
V: TRBV6-5
J: TRBJ2-7
D: -
CDR3: CASSYSNQGREQYF
DNA: TGTGCCAGCAGTTACTCGAATCAGGGGAGGGAGCAGTACTTC

size: -
V: TRBV19
J: TRBJ2-3
D: -
CDR3: CASSISPGSYGTDTQYF
DNA: TGTGCCAGTAGTATAAGTCCCGGATCATACGGCACAGATACGCAGTATTTT

size: -
V: TRBV6-6
J: TRBJ2-7
D: -
CDR3: CASRGPQGTEQYF
DNA: TGTGCCAGCAGGGGCCCCCAGGGGACCGAGCAGTACTTC

size: -
V: TRBV9
J: TRBJ1-2
D: -
CDR3: CASSVVESPRYGYTF
DNA: TGTGCCAGCAGCGTAGTAGAGTCCCCTCGCTATGGCTACACCTTC

size: -
V: TRBV18
J: TRBJ1-3
D: -
CDR3: CASSPPEGTLSGNTIYF
DNA: TGTGCCAGCTCACCCCCAGAAGGGACCCTCTCTGGAAACACCATATATTTT

size: -
V: TRBV5-5
J: TRBJ2-7
D: -
CDR3: CASSSGPGTNYEQYF
DNA: TGTGCCAGCAGCTCGGGACCCGGGACAAACTACGAGCAGTACTTC

size: -
V: TRBV11-3
J: TRBJ2-7
D: TRBD2
CDR3: CASSLGVSGIYEQYF
DNA: TGTGCCAGCAGCTTAGGTGTGAGCGGGATCTACGAGCAGTACTTC

size: -
V: TRBV30
J: TRBJ2-4
D: -
CDR3: CAWSLGRVAAKNIQYF
DNA: TGTGCCTGGAGTCTGGGAAGGGTCGCGGCCAAAAACATTCAGTACTTC

size: -
V: TRBV2
J: TRBJ1-2
D: -
CDR3: CARKARDGNSYGYTF
DNA: TGTGCCAGAAAGGCCCGGGACGGAAATAGCTATGGCTACACCTTC

size: -
V: TRBV30
J: TRBJ1-3
D: -
CDR3: CAWSKGSSGNTIYF
DNA: TGTGCCTGGAGTAAAGGGAGCTCTGGAAACACCATATATTTT

size: -
V: TRBV19
J: TRBJ2-2
D: -
CDR3: CASSIVGWTGELFF
DNA: TGTGCCAGTAGTATAGTGGGGTGGACCGGGGAGCTGTTTTTT

size: -
V: TRBV27
J: TRBJ2-7
D: -
CDR3: CASSFGTNNYEQYF
DNA: TGTGCCAGCAGTTTTGGGACAAATAACTACGAGCAGTACTTC

size: -
V: TRBV5-4
J: TRBJ2-2
D: TRBD2
CDR3: CASSGTSGSGTGELFF
DNA: TGTGCCAGCAGCGGTACTAGCGGGAGTGGCACCGGGGAGCTGTTTTTT

size: -
V: TRBV2
J: TRBJ1-4
D: -
CDR3: CASSGWTTNEKLFF
DNA: TGTGCCAGCAGTGGGTGGACAACTAATGAAAAACTGTTTTTT

size: once
V: TRBV5-1
J: TRBJ2-2
D: -
CDR3: CASSLDGANGIGELFF
DNA: TGCGCCAGCAGCTTGGATGGTGCCAATGGCATCGGGGAGCTGTTTTTT

size: -
V: TRBV2
J: TRBJ1-1
D: -
CDR3: CASRLGLNTEAFF
DNA: TGTGCCAGCCGACTCGGACTGAACACTGAAGCTTTCTTT

size: -
V: TRBV7-8
J: TRBJ1-1
D: -
CDR3: CASSLVPPGNTEAFF
DNA: TGTGCCAGCAGCTTAGTACCCCCTGGGAACACTGAAGCTTTCTTT

size: once
V: TRBV6-5
J: TRBJ2-5
D: -
CDR3: CATRRGPQETQYF
DNA: TGTGCCACCCGGAGGGGGCCCCAAGAGACCCAGTACTTC

size: once
V: TRBV5-1
J: TRBJ2-7
D: TRBD2
CDR3: CASSLAAGVSYEQYF
DNA: TGCGCCAGCAGCTTGGCGGCGGGGGTCTCCTACGAGCAGTACTTC

size: -
V: TRBV5-6
J: TRBJ1-1
D: -
CDR3: CASSLGKRDTEAFF
DNA: TGTGCCAGCAGCTTGGGGAAGAGAGACACTGAAGCTTTCTTT

size: few
V: TRBV9
J: TRBJ1-6
D: -
CDR3: CASSFDMVESPLHF
DNA: TGTGCCAGCAGCTTTGACATGGTTGAGTCCCCCCTCCACTTT

size: -
V: TRBV5-1
J: TRBJ2-1
D: TRBD1
CDR3: CASSGKGANEQFF
DNA: TGCGCCAGCAGTGGCAAGGGGGCCAATGAGCAGTTCTTC

size: -
V: TRBV4-2
J: TRBJ1-2
D: TRBD1
CDR3: CASSQDLQGARGYTF
DNA: TGTGCCAGCAGCCAAGATCTTCAGGGGGCGAGGGGCTACACCTTC